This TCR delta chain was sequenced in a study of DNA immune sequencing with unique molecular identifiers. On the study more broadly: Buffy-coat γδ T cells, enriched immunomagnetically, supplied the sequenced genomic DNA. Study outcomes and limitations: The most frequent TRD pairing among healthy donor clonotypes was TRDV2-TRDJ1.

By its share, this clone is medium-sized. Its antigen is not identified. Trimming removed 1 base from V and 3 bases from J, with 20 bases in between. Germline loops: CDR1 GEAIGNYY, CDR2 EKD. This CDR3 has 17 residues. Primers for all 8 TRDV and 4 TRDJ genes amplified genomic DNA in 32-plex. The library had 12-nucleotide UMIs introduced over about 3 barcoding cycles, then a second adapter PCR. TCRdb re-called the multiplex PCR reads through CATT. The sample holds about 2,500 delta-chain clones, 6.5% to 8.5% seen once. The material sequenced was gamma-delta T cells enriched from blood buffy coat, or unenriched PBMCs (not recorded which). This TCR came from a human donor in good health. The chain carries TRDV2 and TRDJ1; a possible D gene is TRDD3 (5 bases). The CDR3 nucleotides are TGTGCCTGTGACACTCTGAGTAAAGGGGAGGGTGCCGATAAACTCATCTTT. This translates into CACDTLSKGEGADKLIF.